The entry that follows covers one T cell receptor beta chain sequence. What it binds is unknown. The germline V gene encodes CDR1 MNHNY and CDR2 SVGAGI (reference sequence). Trimming removed 7 bases at V and 2 bases at J, with 9 bases between. This CDR3 has 13 amino acids. Profiling relied on immunoSEQ multiplex PCR, and the TCRdb table lists in-frame clones only, not all of them. The sample has 50,000 to 70,000 clones, approximately 80% seen once; the top ten hold over 3%. Noted time point: week 5, during vaccination. Doses consisted of 300 ug of mutant IDH1 20-mer peptide each, paired with topical imiquimod. The record originates from a study of a mutant IDH1 vaccine in newly diagnosed glioma. Whole-study context: Eight vaccinations went to patients in weeks 1, 3, 5, 7, 11, 15, 19, 23.

Study-wide points: Induction of immune responses by the vaccine occurred in roughly 93% of patients.

The chain combines TRBV6-6 with TRBJ1-5; unclear D gene. The receptor comes from a woman aged 18-29 years with glioma. Some clones in this sample may be carry-over from other donors' samples. Sequences were derived from PBMCs, sampled from a glioma patient whose treatment included an IDH1 peptide vaccine. DNA of the CDR3: TGTGCCAGCACAGAGGGAGGCAATCAGCCCCAGCATTTT. Its translation: CASTEGGNQPQHF.